One TCR beta chain is described in this entry. This clonotype was counted at least ten times. Its antigen is still unknown. No clone much larger than this one lies a single base away; base qualities are absent. CDR1 and CDR2 are read off the germline V gene (reference sequence) as DFQATT and SNEGSKA. V and J are truncated by 6 bases and 6 bases respectively, leaving an intervening sequence of 18 bases. The CDR3 contains 13 residues, cysteine and phenylalanine counted. Only the CDR3 DNA stays, 39 bases, in frame from base 1. This sample was taken from a study of T cells in Graves' hyperthyroidism and ophthalmopathy (dated by TCRdb to about 2019). As for the study more broadly: A discovery cohort of approximately 100 patients, about 40 with Graves' ophthalmopathy and 55 to 65 with stable Graves' hyperthyroidism, was used to find distinguishing TCR V-J signatures. The 95 to 100 discovery patients were randomly divided into training and test sets at a 7:3 ratio. In six Graves' hyperthyroidism patients, the study also compared T-cell repertoires from thyroid tissue with T-cell repertoires from blood. Whether ophthalmopathy could be predicted prospectively was tested in an independent validation cohort made up of some 20 hyperthyroidism patients plus 17 patients who later progressed to ophthalmopathy. The paper describes TCR Vbeta CDR3 sequencing of 120 to 150 peripheral blood samples, made up of 43 ophthalmopathy patients, around 73 hyperthyroidism patients and some 17 progressor patients. After sampling, hyperthyroidism patients received methimazole starting at 30 mg daily, and ophthalmopathy patients received high-dose intravenous methylprednisolone. Here is what the overall study found, with its caveats: Most expanded thyroid clonotypes (frequency above 0.001) were also detected in blood, suggesting blood repertoires may reflect thyroid immune responses. Sample size was not statistically predetermined, and blinding of investigators to group allocation was not performed. A model built on a 13 V-J signature distinguished ophthalmopathy from stable hyperthyroidism, reaching around 90% sensitivity and around 81% specificity in cross-validation and 80%/75% in testing. During validation, the model predicted progression to ophthalmopathy a median of roughly six months ahead of onset, with just under 71% sensitivity and 72.22% specificity.

The TCR beta CDR3 regions were amplified from the RNA transcripts. A first-round RT-PCR of the TCR CDR3 used the HTBI primer set with the Qiagen OneStep RT-PCR kit. Libraries were constructed in a second round of multiplex PCR, after which size selection and purification were carried out. Sequencing of the libraries was done on an Illumina HiSeq2000 using paired-end 100 bp reads. Per the original workflow: SOAPnuke was used to process the raw data, throwing out any read that contained adapters or uncalled bases, had a mean Phred below 15, or lacked an exact constant-primer or identifier match. High-quality paired reads were merged using COPE v1.2.5, and each unique nucleotide sequence was defined as a clonotype. Clonotypes were aligned to IMGT TRBV, TRBD and TRBJ reference segments using MiTCR v1.1. Analysis was restricted to V-J combinations with a frequency above 0.0001, which covered roughly 99% of repertoires. A TCS score was defined as the ratio of F50 (clonal expansion) to E x V (chaos), with BLOSUM62-based TCRdist applied between CDR3 peptides within each V-J. Welch's t-statistics and random forest reduced fewer than 600 V-J features to roughly 13, which were used in a naive Bayes classifier (R e1071). The similarity between thyroid and blood repertoires was quantified using the Morisita-Horn index. The public reads were reanalyzed by TCRdb: fastp trimming at Q25, MiXCR alignment, in-frame beta chains only. Rows with a matching CDR3 protein are joined into one entry that keeps the most common DNA and genes. These V and J calls derive from TCRdb rather than the authors' analysis. The sample table contains about 580,000 distinct CDR3 sequences; only one count was recorded for 46% of them. The top ten constitute around 7.7% of the sample.

Stable Graves' hyperthyroidism was defined as the absence of progression to ophthalmopathy over 18 months of follow-up. Hyperthyroidism patients were aged 18 to 65 years and newly diagnosed, with disease duration of less than 2 months. The study excluded patients with uncontrolled infections, other autoimmune diseases, pregnancy or lactation. Clinical symptoms, serum thyroxine and TRAb, thyroid ultrasound, and orbital computed tomography formed the basis for the diagnoses. Total RNA was extracted using Trizol reagent, and RNA quality was assessed on an Agilent 2100 Bioanalyzer. The chain links TRBV20-1 with TRBJ2-7; no D gene call is confident. The specimen was peripheral blood or thyroid tissue (not recorded which). This TCR came from a woman aged 18-29 years with Graves' hyperthyroidism. For the CDR3, the sequence is CSAGRSRYGEQYF. Read as DNA, the sequence is TGCAGTGCCGGACGGAGCCGGTACGGCGAGCAGTACTTC.